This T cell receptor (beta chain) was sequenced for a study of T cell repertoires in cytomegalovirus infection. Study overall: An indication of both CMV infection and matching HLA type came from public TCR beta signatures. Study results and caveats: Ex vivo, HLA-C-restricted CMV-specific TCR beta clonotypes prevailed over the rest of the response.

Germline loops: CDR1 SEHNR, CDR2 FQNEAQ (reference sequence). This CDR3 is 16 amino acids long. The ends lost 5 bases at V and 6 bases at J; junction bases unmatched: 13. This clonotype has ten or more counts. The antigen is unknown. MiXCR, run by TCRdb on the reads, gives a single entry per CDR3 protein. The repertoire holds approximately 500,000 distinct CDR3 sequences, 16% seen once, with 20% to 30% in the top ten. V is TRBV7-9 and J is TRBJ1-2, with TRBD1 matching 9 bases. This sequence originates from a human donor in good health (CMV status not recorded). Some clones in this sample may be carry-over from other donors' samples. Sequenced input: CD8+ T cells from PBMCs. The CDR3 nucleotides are TGTGCCAGCAGCCACCCACAAGGGACAGGGATGCATGGCTACACCTTC. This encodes CASSHPQGTGMHGYTF.